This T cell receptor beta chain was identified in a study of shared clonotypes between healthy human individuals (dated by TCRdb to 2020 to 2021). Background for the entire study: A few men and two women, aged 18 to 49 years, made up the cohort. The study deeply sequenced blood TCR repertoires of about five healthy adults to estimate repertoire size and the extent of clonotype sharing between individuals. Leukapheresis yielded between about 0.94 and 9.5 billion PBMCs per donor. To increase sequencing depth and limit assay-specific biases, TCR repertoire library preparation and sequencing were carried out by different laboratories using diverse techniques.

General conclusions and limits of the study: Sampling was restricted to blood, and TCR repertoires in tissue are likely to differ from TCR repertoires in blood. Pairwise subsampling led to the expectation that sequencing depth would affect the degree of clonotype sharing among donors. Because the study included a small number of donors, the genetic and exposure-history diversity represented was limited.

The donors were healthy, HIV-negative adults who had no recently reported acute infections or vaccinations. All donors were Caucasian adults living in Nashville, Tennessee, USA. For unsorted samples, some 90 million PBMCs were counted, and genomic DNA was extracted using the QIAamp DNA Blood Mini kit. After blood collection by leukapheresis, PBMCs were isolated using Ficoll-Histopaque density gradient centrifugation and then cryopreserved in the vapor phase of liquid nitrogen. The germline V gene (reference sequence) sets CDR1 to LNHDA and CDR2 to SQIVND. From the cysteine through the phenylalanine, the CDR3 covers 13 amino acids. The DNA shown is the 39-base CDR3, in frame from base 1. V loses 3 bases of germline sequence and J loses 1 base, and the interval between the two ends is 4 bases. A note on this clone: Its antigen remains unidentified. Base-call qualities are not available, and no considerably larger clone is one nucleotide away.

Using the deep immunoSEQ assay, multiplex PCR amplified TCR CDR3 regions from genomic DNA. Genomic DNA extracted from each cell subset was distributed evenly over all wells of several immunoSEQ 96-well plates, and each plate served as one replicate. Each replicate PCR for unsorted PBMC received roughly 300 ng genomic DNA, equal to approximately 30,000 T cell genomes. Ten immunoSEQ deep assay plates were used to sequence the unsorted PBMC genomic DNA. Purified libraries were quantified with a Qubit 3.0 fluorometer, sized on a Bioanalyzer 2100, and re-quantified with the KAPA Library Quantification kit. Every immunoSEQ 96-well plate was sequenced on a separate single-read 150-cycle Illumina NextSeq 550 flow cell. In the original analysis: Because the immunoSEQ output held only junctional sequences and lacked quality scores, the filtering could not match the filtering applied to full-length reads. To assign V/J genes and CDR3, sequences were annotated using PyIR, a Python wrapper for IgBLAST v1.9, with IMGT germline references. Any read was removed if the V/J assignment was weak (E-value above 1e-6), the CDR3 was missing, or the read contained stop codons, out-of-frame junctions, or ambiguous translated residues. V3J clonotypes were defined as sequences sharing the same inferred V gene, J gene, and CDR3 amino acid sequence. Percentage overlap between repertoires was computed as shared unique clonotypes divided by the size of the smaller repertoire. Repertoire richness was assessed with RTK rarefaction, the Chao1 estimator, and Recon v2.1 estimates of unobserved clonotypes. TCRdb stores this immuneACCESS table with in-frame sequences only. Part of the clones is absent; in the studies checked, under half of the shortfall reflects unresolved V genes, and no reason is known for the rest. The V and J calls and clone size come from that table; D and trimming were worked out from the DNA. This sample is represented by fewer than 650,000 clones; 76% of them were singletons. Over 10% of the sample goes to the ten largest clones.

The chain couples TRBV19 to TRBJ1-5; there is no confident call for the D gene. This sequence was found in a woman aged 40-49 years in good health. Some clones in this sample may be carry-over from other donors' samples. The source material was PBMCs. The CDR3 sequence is CASSMWSNQPQHF. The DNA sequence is TGTGCCAGTAGTATGTGGAGCAATCAGCCCCAGCATTTT.